This TCR beta chain stems from a study of cytomegalovirus exposure and HLA in healthy donors. Study information: Some 80 million unique TCR sequences came from HLA-typed donors in an early release. Regarding the study as a whole: Relative to equally common others, HLA-associated TCR beta chains showed greater clonal expansion in a later analysis. Of the V segments, some could not be distinguished, including TRBV6-2 and TRBV6-3, and were excluded.

The CDR3 is made up of 14 amino acids. V was clipped by 6 bases and J by 9 bases; unmatched bases: 16. Per germline, CDR1 SQVTM and CDR2 ANQGSEA. With respect to this clone: Its antigen is unknown.

The PCR employed 60 Vbeta primers together with 13 Jbeta primers. The repertoire was sequenced with immunoSEQ multiplex PCR; TCRdb's copy has only in-frame clones and lacks some. The sample contains hundreds of thousands of clones, roughly 80% of which appear only once. J is TRBJ2-7 and V is TRBV29-1; the match to TRBD1 covers 8 bases. This clonotype was obtained from a girl under 18 in good health and CMV-seronegative. Sequencing used PBMCs. This CDR3 is CSVIPTGAATGQYF. CDR3 in DNA: TGCAGCGTGATACCGACAGGGGCCGCTACCGGGCAGTACTTC.